What follows is one TCR beta chain and its context. Trimming removed 5 bases at V and 9 bases at J, with 19 bases between. The CDR3 covers 14 residues. Germline CDR1 and CDR2: MNHEY and SMNVEV (reference sequence). The sample is drawn from a study of a mutant IDH1 vaccine in newly diagnosed glioma. Study details: The treated population exhibited a male proportion of approximately 62%, a female proportion of roughly 38%, and a mean age of roughly 41 years.

Time point meaning: baseline, week 1 (first vaccination visit). The sample's treatment: pre-vaccination baseline after standard-of-care therapy. New WHO grade 3 or 4 IDH1-mutant, ATRX-lost astrocytomas were present in all donors. The repertoire was sequenced with immunoSEQ multiplex PCR; TCRdb's copy has only in-frame clones and lacks some. The sample has around 92,000 clones, roughly 90% seen once. This TCR came from a woman aged 45-65 years with glioma. The V and J genes are TRBV27 and TRBJ1-2; perhaps TRBD1 as D (5 bases). The source material was PBMCs, sampled from a glioma patient treated with radiotherapy, temozolomide or both. The CDR3 nucleotides are TGTGCCAGCAGTCCCTTGGGAGGGCGGGGACGCTACACCTTC. Translating it yields CASSPLGGRGRYTF.